This passage covers 27 T cell receptor beta chains from one sample sequenced in a study of control samples from healthy donors and cancer patients. This table comes from immunoSEQ multiplex PCR, and its TCRdb copy is limited to in-frame clones, with some not included. The sample consists of 150,000 to 200,000 clones, 88% of them appearing once. Sequencing was performed on blood. The receptor set was obtained from a man in his late teens or twenties in good health.

The chain is built from TRBV6-4 and TRBJ1-5; D gene unclear. Germline values: CDR1 MRHNA, CDR2 SNTAGT. The V gene lost 4 bases and the J gene lost 1 base, with 5 bases spanning the gap. The CDR3 length is 13 residues. For the CDR3, the DNA is TGTGCCAGCAGTGCGGAGAGCAATCAGCCCCAGCATTTT. Residues: CASSAESNQPQHF.

The sample holds one count of this clone. This rearrangement joins TRBV7-9 to TRBJ2-7; weak D call: TRBD1 (6 bases). Deletions cut 2 bases from V and 3 bases from J, with 17 bases between. The CDR3 loop spans 16 amino acids. The germline gives CDR1 SEHNR, CDR2 FQNEAQ (reference sequence). CDR3 DNA sequence: TGTGCCAGCAGCTTATCCTCCGGGACACAATTCTACGAGCAGTACTTC. As protein: CASSLSSGTQFYEQYF.

CDR3 bases: TGTGCCAGCAGCCTCCGTAGGCACAGGGGCCCAAGCTCTGGAAACACCATATATTTT. It encodes CASSLRRHRGPSSGNTIYF. V gene TRBV4-2 combines with J gene TRBJ1-3, with TRBD1 identical over 7 bases. Germline V gene lookup returns CDR1 LGHNA and CDR2 YNFKEQ. The CDR3 loop spans 19 amino acids. With 4 bases clipped from V and 0 bases from J, the junction kept 15 bases outside the gene matches.

The sample holds one count of this clone. The J gene is TRBJ1-3, the V gene TRBV7-9; 7 nucleotides match TRBD1. J gave up 1 base and V 3 bases, and 3 bases lay outside the gene matches. Germline V gene sequence: CDR1 SEHNR, CDR2 FQNEAQ (reference sequence). The CDR3 is 15 residues long. The CDR3 DNA sequence: TGTGCCAGCAGCTTCTACAGGGGATCTGGAAACACCATATATTTT. This encodes CASSFYRGSGNTIYF.

The chain combines TRBV30 with TRBJ2-7, with 12 positions matching TRBD2. The CDR3 covers 14 residues. V was pared by 2 bases and J by 4 bases, with 3 bases of the junction left unmatched. Germline CDR1 GTSNPN, CDR2 SVGIG (reference sequence). The CDR3 here is CAWSRTSGVYEQYF. DNA of the CDR3: TGTGCCTGGAGTCGGACTAGCGGGGTTTACGAGCAGTACTTC.

The genes are TRBV4-2 and TRBJ2-7; D is ambiguous. V dropped 1 base and J dropped 10 bases, with 11 bases sitting between them. CDR1 is LGHNA, CDR2 YNFKEQ, per germline. The CDR3 has 12 amino acids. The CDR3 loop reads CASSQGPGLQYF. CDR3 coding DNA: TGTGCCAGCAGCCAAGGGCCAGGCCTACAGTACTTC.

In this sample, this clone turned up once. V is TRBV4-3 and J is TRBJ1-3, with 9 nucleotides matching TRBD1. Germline CDR1 is LGHNA and CDR2 is YSLEER. With 4 bases clipped from V and 3 bases from J, the junction kept 4 bases outside the gene matches. The CDR3 length is 15 residues. CDR3: CASSPQGAYGNTIYF. The CDR3 DNA follows: TGCGCCAGCAGCCCACAGGGGGCTTATGGAAACACCATATATTTT.

The chain is built from TRBV2 and TRBJ2-5; D might be TRBD2 (5 bases). The CDR3 is 16 amino acids. From germline, CDR1 is SNHLY and CDR2 FYNNEI. V shed 3 bases and J shed 2 bases, with 16 bases lying between them. CDR3 residues: CASSDISGTIQETQYF. The CDR3 nucleotides read TGTGCCAGCAGTGATATAAGCGGAACAATACAAGAGACCCAGTACTTC.

The rearrangement joins TRBV30 to TRBJ1-4; D is possibly TRBD1 (5 bases). Germline CDR1 is GTSNPN and CDR2 is SVGIG (reference sequence). Trimming removed 7 bases from V and 3 bases from J, with 15 bases in between. The CDR3 has 14 residues. CDR3 DNA: TGTGCCTCCCCAGGGTTTGGGGCTAATGAAAAACTGTTTTTT. Protein: CASPGFGANEKLFF.

The J gene is TRBJ1-3, the V gene TRBV7-9; D not certain. Trimming left V 3 bases short and J 8 bases short, with 11 bases between. This CDR3 has 13 amino acids. Looked up from germline, CDR1 is SEHNR and CDR2 is FQNEAQ (reference sequence). The chain's CDR3 is CASSFRPGDTIYF. For the CDR3, the DNA is TGTGCCAGCAGCTTTCGGCCGGGAGACACCATATATTTT.

The chain couples TRBV7-2 to TRBJ2-5; 7 bases are shared with TRBD2. Germline V CDR1 and CDR2: SGHTA, FQGNSA. The CDR3 sequence is 15 residues long. V shed 4 bases, J shed 3 bases, and the junction held 8 bases outside the gene matches. CDR3 amino acids: CASSSSIGREETQYF. CDR3 DNA: TGTGCCAGCAGCTCGAGTATAGGGAGGGAAGAGACCCAGTACTTC.

The CDR3 loop reads CASSFRAGFYNEQFF. Here the CDR3 DNA reads TGTGCCAGCAGCTTCCGAGCGGGGTTCTACAATGAGCAGTTCTTC. This chain connects TRBV5-4 to TRBJ2-1; 7 bases line up with TRBD2. Per germline, CDR1 SGHNT and CDR2 YYREEE (reference sequence). V was pared by 2 bases and J by 3 bases, with 5 bases of the junction left unmatched. The length of the CDR3 is 15 residues.

The rearrangement joins TRBV4-3 to TRBJ1-1; unclear D gene. Germline V gives CDR1 LGHNA, CDR2 YSLEER. With 4 bases removed from V and 5 bases from J, the gap between germline ends came to 11 bases. CDR3 length equals 13 residues. CDR3 residues: CASSLSLGTEAFF. The CDR3 bases are TGCGCCAGCAGCCTCAGCCTGGGGACTGAAGCTTTCTTT.

V is TRBV6-2 or TRBV6-3 and J is TRBJ2-2; 9 bases agree with TRBD2. Germline CDR1 is MNHEY and CDR2 is SVGEGT. The CDR3 is made up of 16 amino acids. J lost 6 bases, V lost 5 bases, and 10 bases had no gene match. The CDR3 is CASSPSGRGGAGELFF. CDR3 coding DNA: TGTGCCAGCAGTCCCTCCGGGCGGGGGGGAGCCGGGGAGCTGTTTTTT.

The CDR3 DNA reads as TGTGCCAGCAGTGGGGGACAGCGCCAAGAGACCCAGTACTTC. Translation gives CASSGGQRQETQYF. V and J are TRBV28 and TRBJ2-5; 7 bases map to TRBD1. CDR3 length: 14 amino acids. V lost 5 bases, J lost 1 base, and 4 bases stayed unmatched. Germline V gene data show CDR1 as MDHEN and CDR2 as SYDVKM.

The chain links TRBV7-2 to TRBJ2-7; 9 positions match TRBD1. V lost 5 bases, J lost 4 bases, and 9 bases stayed unmatched. This CDR3 is built from 15 residues. The germline CDR1 and CDR2 sequences are SGHTA and FQGNSA. In DNA form, the CDR3 reads TGTGCCAGCAGCCCGGGACAGGGAACATGGTACGAGCAGTACTTC. Protein: CASSPGQGTWYEQYF.

The chain carries TRBV7-8 and TRBJ1-2, with D maybe TRBD1 (5 bases). V was shortened by 0 bases and J by 9 bases, with 20 bases between the two germline ends. CDR1 and CDR2 from the germline V gene are SGHVS and FQNEAQ. The length of the CDR3 is 16 residues. The CDR3 region has the DNA TGTGCCAGCAGCTTAGCGGGGGAGGTCCTTACTATGAGCTACACCTTC. As protein: CASSLAGEVLTMSYTF.

V is TRBV5-1 and J is TRBJ1-1; 7 positions agree with TRBD1. The germline gives CDR1 SGHRS, CDR2 YFSETQ. V lost 6 bases and J lost 3; bases outside the gene matches: 8. The CDR3 covers 14 residues. CDR3 in amino acids: CASTRQGKDTEAFF. The CDR3 DNA is TGCGCCAGCACCCGACAGGGAAAGGACACTGAAGCTTTCTTT.

The chain has TRBV7-9 and TRBJ1-2; weak D call: TRBD1 (5 bases). Trimming shortened V by 1 base and J by 4 bases, and 10 bases separated the two germline ends. The germline V gene has CDR1 SEHNR and CDR2 FQNEAQ (reference sequence). The CDR3 totals 14 residues. In nucleotides, the CDR3 is TGTGCCAGCAGCTTAGGTGAGGACACCTATGGCTACACCTTC. It specifies CASSLGEDTYGYTF.

The rearrangement links TRBV28 to TRBJ1-5, with unresolved D. Deletions cut 2 bases from V and 0 bases from J, with 11 bases between. Germline V gene data show CDR1 as MDHEN and CDR2 as SYDVKM. This CDR3 comprises 16 residues. CDR3: CASSLNAGLSNQPQHF. The CDR3 DNA is TGTGCCAGCAGTTTAAACGCAGGACTTAGCAATCAGCCCCAGCATTTT.

CDR3 in amino acids: CASSQVKGEQFF. The CDR3 nucleotides read TGCGCCAGCAGCCAAGTTAAGGGTGAGCAGTTCTTC. The chain combines TRBV4-1 with TRBJ2-1; unclear D gene. This CDR3 has 12 amino acids. The germline V gene has CDR1 MGHRA and CDR2 YSYEKL. The V end was cut by 1 base, the J end by 9 bases, with 7 bases between.

The rearrangement uses TRBV18 and TRBJ1-1, with 9 bases identical to TRBD1. V lost 1 base, J lost 3 bases, and 3 bases stayed unmatched. Germline assignment: CDR1 KGHSH and CDR2 LQKENI. The CDR3 loop spans 15 amino acids. CDR3 sequence reads: CASSPLDRGDTEAFF. CDR3 DNA sequence: TGTGCCAGCTCACCACTCGACAGGGGGGACACTGAAGCTTTCTTT.

This clone showed up just a few times. This chain joins TRBV29-1 and TRBJ1-1; tentative D call: TRBD1 (5 bases). The germline V gene has CDR1 SQVTM and CDR2 ANQGSEA. This CDR3 contains 12 residues. Trimming cost V 7 bases and J 1 base, with 10 bases left between them. The CDR3 nucleotides read TGCAGCGCCTCGGGGGAGAACACTGAAGCTTTCTTT. It specifies CSASGENTEAFF. The whole variable domain, filled in from reference TRBV29-1 and TRBJ1-1, reads SAVISQKPSRDICQRGTSLTIQCQVDSQVTMMFWYRQQPGQSLTLIATANQGSEATYESGFVIDKFPISRPNLTFSTLTVSNMSPEDSSIYLCSASGENTEAFFGQGTRLTVV.

The chain links TRBV5-1 to TRBJ1-1; 7 bases agree with TRBD1. The V segment lost 0 bases and the J segment 10 bases; nucleotides outside the gene matches: 12. From germline, CDR1 is SGHRS and CDR2 YFSETQ. The CDR3 is 15 amino acids. The CDR3 spells CASSLAGQARGGAFF. The CDR3 DNA reads TGCGCCAGCAGCTTGGCTGGACAGGCCAGAGGGGGAGCTTTCTTT.

The chain employs TRBV7-2 and TRBJ2-7; 7 bases fit TRBD1. The CDR3 is 15 residues long. The germline gives CDR1 SGHTA, CDR2 FQGNSA. J lost 1 base, V lost 6 bases, and 9 bases had no gene match. The DNA of the CDR3 is TGTGCCAGCAGTCCCTCCGGGACAGAGTCCTACGAGCAGTACTTC. Protein sequence: CASSPSGTESYEQYF.

This clone was counted only a few times. This rearrangement joins TRBV7-9 to TRBJ1-2; D unclear. V gave up 1 base and J gave up 4 bases, with 10 bases separating them. CDR3 length: 14 residues. The germline gives CDR1 SEHNR, CDR2 FQNEAQ (reference sequence). In DNA form, the CDR3 reads TGTGCCAGCAGCTTAGTAGACAACGTCTATGGCTACACCTTC. It is translated as CASSLVDNVYGYTF.

The V call is TRBV28, the J call TRBJ1-3; D ambiguous. CDR3 length: 16 residues. Per germline, CDR1 MDHEN and CDR2 SYDVKM. Trimming shortened V by 5 bases and J by 2 bases, and 16 bases separated the two germline ends. The CDR3 loop reads CASSPSSGVPGNTIYF. CDR3 bases: TGTGCCAGCAGTCCATCCAGCGGGGTCCCTGGAAACACCATATATTTT.